The TCR beta chain described here comes from a study of primary melanoma T cells and metastatic recurrence (TCRdb year 2020). The study in broad terms: A total of some 210 primary melanomas made up the cohort, all of stage T2 to T4 and more than 1 mm thick. Histopathological grading of tumor-infiltrating lymphocytes was compared with the sequencing-derived T-cell fraction. Progression-free survival was the clinical outcome compared against the T-cell fraction measured by TCR beta sequencing. Whether T-cell fraction and T-cell repertoire clonality in primary melanoma tumors predicted patient outcome was tested in the study. General study outcomes and caveats: Reportedly, adding T-cell fraction to tumor thickness improved progression-free survival prediction more than adding any other histopathological variable did. Progression-free survival was reportedly predicted by the tumor T-cell fraction independently of thickness, ulceration, mitotic rate and age. An effective T-cell-mediated antitumor response in primary melanoma was framed by the authors only as a suggestion, not a demonstrated mechanism. Regardless of nodal disease, mitotic rate or ulceration status, a T-cell fraction above 20% appeared to be protective.

Library method: the immunoSEQ multiplex PCR assay. Primary melanoma tumor tissue was subjected to high-throughput sequencing of the T-cell receptor beta chain. The original methods were these. Among the repertoire analyses were the distribution of insertions and deletions and the sharing of TCRB CDR3 between samples. The predictive value of the T-cell fraction was ranked against histopathological variables by a gradient-boosted model. The table comes from immuneACCESS by way of TCRdb, which keeps in-frame sequences with V and J called. Part of the clones is missing from these tables; in studies checked, under half for an unresolved V gene and the rest for unknown reasons. V, J and clone size were drawn from that table, and D and trimming were deduced from the DNA. The sample yields hundreds of clones; just under 80% were counted once. The top ten hold under 20% of the sample. This clone occurred once. It has no known antigen specificity. No base quality information exists; no much larger clone differs at one position.

From its cysteine to its phenylalanine, the CDR3 spans 13 amino acids. The retained sequence is limited to the CDR3, 39 bases, with the frame set at the first base. Sequences KGHSH (CDR1) and LQKENI (CDR2) are obtained from the germline V gene. Trimming costs V 2 bases and J 5 bases, and their ends lie 9 bases apart. Patients had primary melanoma that had been surgically resected and was considered potentially curable but at risk of metastatic recurrence. The chain links TRBV18 with TRBJ2-5; no confident D gene assignment can be made. What was sequenced was melanoma tumor tissue. This sequence was found in a human donor with melanoma. The CDR3 protein is CASSPGLAETQYF. The DNA reads as follows: TGTGCCAGCTCACCAGGGTTGGCGGAGACCCAGTACTTC.